The sequence of this T cell receptor beta chain was determined in a study of cytomegalovirus exposure and HLA in healthy donors. General study results and limits: Highly shared variants forming one cluster were likely a sequencing artifact. In a later analysis, across HLA loci, associated TCR counts were highest for DRB1, lowest for HLA-C. Altogether, some 170 TCR beta chains were recorded as cytomegalovirus-associated. V- and J-gene trimming of TCR beta was linked (in a later analysis) to a missense DCLRE1C variant.

About this clone itself: The target antigen is unknown.

Primers included in the PCR were 60 Vbeta and 13 Jbeta primers. Clones were read by immunoSEQ multiplex PCR, and TCRdb kept only the in-frame ones, dropping some. The sample records tens of thousands of clones, over 75% being singletons. V gave up 6 bases and J gave up 3 bases, with 13 bases separating them. The CDR3 sequence is 14 residues long. Germline CDR1 is MNHNY and CDR2 is SVGAGI (reference sequence). Material for sequencing was PBMCs. The J gene is TRBJ2-3, the V gene TRBV6-6, with D possibly TRBD2 on 5 matching bases. This receptor was identified in a male donor in good health and CMV-seropositive. CDR3 sequence reads: CASSRGFSTDTQYF. The CDR3 region has the DNA TGTGCCAGCAGCCGAGGGTTTAGTACAGATACGCAGTATTTT.